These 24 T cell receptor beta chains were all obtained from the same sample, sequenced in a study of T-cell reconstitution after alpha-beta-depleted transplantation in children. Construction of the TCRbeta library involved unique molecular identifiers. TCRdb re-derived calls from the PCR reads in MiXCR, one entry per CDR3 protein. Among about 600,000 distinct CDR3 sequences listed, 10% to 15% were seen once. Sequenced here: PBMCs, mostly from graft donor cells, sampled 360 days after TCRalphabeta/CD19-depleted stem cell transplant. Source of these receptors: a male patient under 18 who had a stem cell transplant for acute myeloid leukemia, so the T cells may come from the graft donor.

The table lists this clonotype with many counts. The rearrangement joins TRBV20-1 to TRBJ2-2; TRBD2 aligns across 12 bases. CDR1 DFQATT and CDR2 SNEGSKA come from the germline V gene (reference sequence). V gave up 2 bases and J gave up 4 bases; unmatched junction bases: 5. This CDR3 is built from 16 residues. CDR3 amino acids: CSARLGLAGGTGELFF. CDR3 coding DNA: TGCAGTGCTAGATTGGGACTAGCGGGCGGCACCGGGGAGCTGTTTTTT.

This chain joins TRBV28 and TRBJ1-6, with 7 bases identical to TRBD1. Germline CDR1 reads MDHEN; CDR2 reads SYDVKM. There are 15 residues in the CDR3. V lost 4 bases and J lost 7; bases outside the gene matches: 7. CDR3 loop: CASSSRQGVNSPLHF. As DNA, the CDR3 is TGTGCCAGCAGTTCCCGACAGGGAGTAAATTCACCCCTCCACTTT.

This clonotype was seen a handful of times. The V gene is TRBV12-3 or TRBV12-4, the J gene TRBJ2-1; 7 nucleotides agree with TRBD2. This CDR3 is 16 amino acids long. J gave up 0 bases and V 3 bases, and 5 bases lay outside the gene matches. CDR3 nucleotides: TGTGCCAGCAGTTTTCGGGGACTAAACTCCTACAATGAGCAGTTCTTC. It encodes CASSFRGLNSYNEQFF.

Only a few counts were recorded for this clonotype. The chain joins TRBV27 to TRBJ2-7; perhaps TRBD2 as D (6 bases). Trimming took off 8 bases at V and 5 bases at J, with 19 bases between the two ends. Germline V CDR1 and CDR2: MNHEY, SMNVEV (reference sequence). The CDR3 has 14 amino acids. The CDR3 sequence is CASRRPGLPDEQYF. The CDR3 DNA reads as TGTGCCAGCCGACGCCCGGGACTCCCCGACGAGCAGTACTTC.

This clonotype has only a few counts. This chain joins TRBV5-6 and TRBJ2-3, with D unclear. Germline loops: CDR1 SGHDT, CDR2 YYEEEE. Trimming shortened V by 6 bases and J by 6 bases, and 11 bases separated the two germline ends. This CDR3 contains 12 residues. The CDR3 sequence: CASTYTGDTQYF. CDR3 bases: TGTGCCAGCACCTATACCGGGGATACGCAGTATTTT. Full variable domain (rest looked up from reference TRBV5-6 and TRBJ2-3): DAGVTQSPTHLIKTRGQQVTLRCSPKSGHDTVSWYQQALGQGPQFIFQYYEEEERQRGNFPDRFSGHQFPNYSSELNVNALLLGDSALYLCASTYTGDTQYFGPGTRLTVL.

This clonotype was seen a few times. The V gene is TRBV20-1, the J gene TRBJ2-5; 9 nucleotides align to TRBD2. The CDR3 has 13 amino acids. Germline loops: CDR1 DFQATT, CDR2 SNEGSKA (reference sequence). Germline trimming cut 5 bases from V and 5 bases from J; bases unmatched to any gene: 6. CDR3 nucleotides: TGCAGTGCTTCAGGACTAGCGCATGAGACCCAGTACTTC. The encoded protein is CSASGLAHETQYF.

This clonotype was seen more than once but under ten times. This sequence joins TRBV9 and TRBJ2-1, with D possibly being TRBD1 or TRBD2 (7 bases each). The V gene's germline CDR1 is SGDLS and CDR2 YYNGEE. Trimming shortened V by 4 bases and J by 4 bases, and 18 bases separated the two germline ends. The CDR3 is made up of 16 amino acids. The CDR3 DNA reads TGTGCCAGCAGCTTTAGGGGGCTAGCGGTTTACAATGAGCAGTTCTTC. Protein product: CASSFRGLAVYNEQFF.

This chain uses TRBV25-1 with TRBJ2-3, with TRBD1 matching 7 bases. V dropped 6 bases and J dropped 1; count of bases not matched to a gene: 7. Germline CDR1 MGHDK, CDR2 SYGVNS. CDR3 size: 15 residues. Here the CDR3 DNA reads TGTGCCAGCAGCTCCGGGACAGCGGGCACAGATACGCAGTATTTT. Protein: CASSSGTAGTDTQYF.

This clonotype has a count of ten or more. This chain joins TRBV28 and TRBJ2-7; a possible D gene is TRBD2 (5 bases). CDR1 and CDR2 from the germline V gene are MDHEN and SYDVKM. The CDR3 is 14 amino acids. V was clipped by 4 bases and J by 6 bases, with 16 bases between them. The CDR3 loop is CASSWLRLASEQYF. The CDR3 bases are TGTGCCAGCAGTTGGTTGAGGCTAGCTAGCGAGCAGTACTTC.

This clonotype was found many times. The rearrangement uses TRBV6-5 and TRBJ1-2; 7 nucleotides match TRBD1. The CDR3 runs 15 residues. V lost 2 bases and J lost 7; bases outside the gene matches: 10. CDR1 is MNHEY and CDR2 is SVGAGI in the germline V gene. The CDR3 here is CASSYMTGSGAGYTF. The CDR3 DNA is TGTGCCAGCAGTTACATGACAGGGTCTGGGGCTGGCTACACCTTC.

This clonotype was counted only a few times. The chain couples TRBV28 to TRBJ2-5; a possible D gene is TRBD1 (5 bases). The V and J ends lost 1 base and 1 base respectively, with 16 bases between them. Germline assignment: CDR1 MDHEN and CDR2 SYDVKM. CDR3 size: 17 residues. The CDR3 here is CASSLLGRSPLQETQYF. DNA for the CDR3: TGTGCCAGCAGTTTATTGGGGCGGAGTCCCCTCCAAGAGACCCAGTACTTC. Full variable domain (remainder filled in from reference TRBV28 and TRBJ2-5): DVKVTQSSRYLVKRTGEKVFLECVQDMDHENMFWYRQDPGLGLRLIYFSYDVKMKEKGDIPEGYSVSREKKERFSLILESASTNQTSMYLCASSLLGRSPLQETQYFGPGTRLLVL.

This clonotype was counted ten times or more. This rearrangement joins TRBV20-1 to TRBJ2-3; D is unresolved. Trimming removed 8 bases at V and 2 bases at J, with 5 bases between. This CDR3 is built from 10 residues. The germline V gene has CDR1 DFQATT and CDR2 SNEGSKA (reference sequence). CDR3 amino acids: CSPNTDTQYF. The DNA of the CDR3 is TGCAGTCCAAACACAGATACGCAGTATTTT.

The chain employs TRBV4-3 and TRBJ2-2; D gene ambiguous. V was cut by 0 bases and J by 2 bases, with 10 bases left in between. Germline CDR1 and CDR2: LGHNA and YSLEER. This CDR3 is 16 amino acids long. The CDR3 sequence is CASSQDPSPNTGELFF. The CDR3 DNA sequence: TGCGCCAGCAGCCAAGATCCCTCCCCTAACACCGGGGAGCTGTTTTTT.

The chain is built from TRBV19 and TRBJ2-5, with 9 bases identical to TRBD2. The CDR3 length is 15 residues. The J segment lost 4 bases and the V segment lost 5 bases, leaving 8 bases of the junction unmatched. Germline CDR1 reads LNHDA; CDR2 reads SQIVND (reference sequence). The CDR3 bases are TGTGCCAGTAGTGTCGGGACTAGCATCGGAGAGACCCAGTACTTC. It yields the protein CASSVGTSIGETQYF.

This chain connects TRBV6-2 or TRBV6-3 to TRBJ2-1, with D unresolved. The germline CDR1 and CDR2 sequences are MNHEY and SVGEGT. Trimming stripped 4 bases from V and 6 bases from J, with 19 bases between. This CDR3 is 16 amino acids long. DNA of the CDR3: TGTGCCAGCAGTTCCCGCCAGTTACTCCTTACCAATGAGCAGTTCTTC. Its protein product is CASSSRQLLLTNEQFF.

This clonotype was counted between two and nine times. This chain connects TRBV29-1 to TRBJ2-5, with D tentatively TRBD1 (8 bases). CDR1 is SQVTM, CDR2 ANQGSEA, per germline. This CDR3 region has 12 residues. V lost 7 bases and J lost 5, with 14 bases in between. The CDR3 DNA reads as TGCAGCGGCGACAGGGGAGGGGAGACCCAGTACTTC. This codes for CSGDRGGETQYF.

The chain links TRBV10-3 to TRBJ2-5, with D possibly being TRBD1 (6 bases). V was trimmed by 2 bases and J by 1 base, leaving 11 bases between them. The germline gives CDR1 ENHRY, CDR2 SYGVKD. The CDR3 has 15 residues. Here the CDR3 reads CAISERGQSQETQYF. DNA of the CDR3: TGTGCCATCAGTGAGCGAGGACAGTCCCAAGAGACCCAGTACTTC.

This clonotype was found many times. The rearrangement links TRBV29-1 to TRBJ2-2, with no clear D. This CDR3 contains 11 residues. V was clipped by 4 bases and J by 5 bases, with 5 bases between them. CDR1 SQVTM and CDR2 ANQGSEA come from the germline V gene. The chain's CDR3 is CSVARTGELFF. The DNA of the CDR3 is TGCAGCGTTGCCCGGACCGGGGAGCTGTTTTTT.

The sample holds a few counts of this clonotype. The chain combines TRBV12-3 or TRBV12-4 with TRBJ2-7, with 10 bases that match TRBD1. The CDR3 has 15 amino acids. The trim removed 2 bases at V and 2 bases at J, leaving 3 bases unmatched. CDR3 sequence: CASSLMGQGTYEQYF. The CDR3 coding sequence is TGTGCCAGCAGTTTAATGGGACAGGGGACCTACGAGCAGTACTTC.

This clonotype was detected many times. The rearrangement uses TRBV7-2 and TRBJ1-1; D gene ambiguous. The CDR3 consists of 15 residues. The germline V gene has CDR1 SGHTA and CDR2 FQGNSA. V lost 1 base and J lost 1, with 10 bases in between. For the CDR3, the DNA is TGTGCCAGCAGCTTAGGCACCCTATCGAACACTGAAGCTTTCTTT. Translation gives CASSLGTLSNTEAFF.

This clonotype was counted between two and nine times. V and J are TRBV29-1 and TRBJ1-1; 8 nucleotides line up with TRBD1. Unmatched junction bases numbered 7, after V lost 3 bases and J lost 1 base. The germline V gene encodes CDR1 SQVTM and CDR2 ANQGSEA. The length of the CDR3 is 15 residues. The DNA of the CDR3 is TGCAGCGTTGATGGTGACAGGGGATCGAACACTGAAGCTTTCTTT. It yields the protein CSVDGDRGSNTEAFF.

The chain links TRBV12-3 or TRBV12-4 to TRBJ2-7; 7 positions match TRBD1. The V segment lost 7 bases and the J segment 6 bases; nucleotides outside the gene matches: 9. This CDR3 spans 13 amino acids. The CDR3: CASNPTGISEQYF. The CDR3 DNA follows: TGTGCCAGCAACCCGACAGGGATCAGCGAGCAGTACTTC.

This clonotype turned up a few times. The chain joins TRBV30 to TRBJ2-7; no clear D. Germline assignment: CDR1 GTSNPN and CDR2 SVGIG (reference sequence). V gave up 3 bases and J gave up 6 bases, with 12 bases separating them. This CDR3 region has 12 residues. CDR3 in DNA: TGTGCCTGGAGCGCCTTAAGGGCCGAGCAGTACTTC. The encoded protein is CAWSALRAEQYF.

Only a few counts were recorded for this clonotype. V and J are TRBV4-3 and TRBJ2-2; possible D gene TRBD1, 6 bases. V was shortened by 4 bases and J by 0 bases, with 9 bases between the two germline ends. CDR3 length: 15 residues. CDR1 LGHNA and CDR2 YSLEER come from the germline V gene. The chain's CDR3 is CASSLRTANTGELFF. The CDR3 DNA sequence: TGCGCCAGCAGCCTCCGGACAGCGAACACCGGGGAGCTGTTTTTT.